Shown below are 28 T cell receptor beta chains from a single sample sequenced in a study of vaccination and CD4 T cells after COVID-19. No antigen has been assigned to these receptors. Time point here: late sampling 161 to 241 days after vaccination in a few convalescent patients. Indicated treatment: roughly 10-day PBMC culture with coronavirus spike peptide pools or control peptides (ViraFEST assay). The Oncomine TCR Beta short-read assay was applied to DNA of cultured CD4+ T cells. In TCRdb, the PCR reads were re-called with MiXCR into one record per CDR3 protein. The sample lists tens of thousands of distinct CDR3 sequences, 28% seen once, with roughly 6.6% in the top ten. This specimen consisted of CD4+ T cells from blood, cultured in vitro, obtained about 7 months after SARS-CoV-2 vaccination. The receptors originated from a human donor who had recovered from COVID-19.

This clonotype was recorded a few times. The V and J genes are TRBV6-2 or TRBV6-3 and TRBJ2-3; D not certain. Trimming pared 6 bases from V and 6 bases from J, leaving 10 bases between. Germline CDR1 is MNHEY and CDR2 is SVGEGT. The CDR3 contains 12 residues. This CDR3 reads CASSLHSDTQYF. CDR3 DNA: TGTGCCAGCAGCCTCCACTCGGATACGCAGTATTTT.

J is TRBJ1-1 and V is TRBV4-3; D is unresolved. Between the trimmed V and J ends, which lost 0 bases and 5 bases, there was a span of 7 bases. CDR1 is LGHNA and CDR2 is YSLEER in the germline V gene. The CDR3 consists of 13 residues. In DNA form, the CDR3 reads TGCGCCAGCAGCCAAGACGATTGGACTGAAGCTTTCTTT. This sequence encodes CASSQDDWTEAFF.

V usage is TRBV28 and J usage is TRBJ2-3; TRBD2 agrees at 7 bases. Germline V gives CDR1 MDHEN, CDR2 SYDVKM. Unmatched junction bases numbered 8, after V lost 1 base and J lost 4 bases. CDR3 size: 16 residues. This chain's CDR3 is CASSLYRGSGPDTQYF. As DNA, the CDR3 is TGTGCCAGCAGTTTATATCGCGGGAGTGGCCCAGATACGCAGTATTTT.

This clonotype has more than one count but fewer than ten. The chain joins TRBV28 to TRBJ1-2; no clear D gene. The CDR3 spans 12 residues. Germline assignment: CDR1 MDHEN and CDR2 SYDVKM. V was clipped by 6 bases and J by 4 bases, with 9 bases between them. CDR3 sequence: CASRRVGYGYTF. In nucleotides, the CDR3 is TGTGCCAGCAGGCGGGTGGGCTATGGCTACACCTTC.

The CDR3 spells CASRILSLVSSYNEQFF. The CDR3, as DNA: TGTGCCAGCAGGATACTATCCCTAGTCAGCTCCTACAATGAGCAGTTCTTC. V is TRBV2 and J is TRBJ2-1; D not certain. Trimming pared 6 bases from V and 0 bases from J, leaving 18 bases between. CDR3 length equals 17 residues. From germline, CDR1 is SNHLY and CDR2 FYNNEI.

This clonotype was seen more than once but under ten times. The chain has TRBV20-1 and TRBJ2-1, with TRBD2 matching over 12 bases. There are 16 residues in the CDR3. Germline V gives CDR1 DFQATT, CDR2 SNEGSKA (reference sequence). V lost 2 bases, J lost 9 bases, and 11 bases stayed unmatched. CDR3 in amino acids: CSARLAGGPGRGEQFF. The CDR3 nucleotides are TGCAGTGCTAGACTAGCGGGAGGGCCAGGTAGAGGTGAGCAGTTCTTC.

There are a few counts of this clonotype. The chain uses TRBV28 and TRBJ1-6; perhaps TRBD1 as D (6 bases). The V end was cut by 8 bases, the J end by 0 bases, with 11 bases between. The CDR3 has 15 residues. Germline CDR1 reads MDHEN; CDR2 reads SYDVKM. CDR3 DNA: TGTGCCAGCTTGGGACACCACTCCTATAATTCACCCCTCCACTTT. It encodes CASLGHHSYNSPLHF.

The chain carries TRBV5-1 and TRBJ1-1; D not certain. There are 14 residues in the CDR3. Germline CDR1 is SGHRS and CDR2 is YFSETQ. V dropped 0 bases and J dropped 0 bases, with 6 bases sitting between them. In nucleotides, the CDR3 is TGCGCCAGCAGCTTGGTTGCCATGAACACTGAAGCTTTCTTT. It is translated as CASSLVAMNTEAFF.

The rearrangement links TRBV19 to TRBJ1-1; 9 nucleotides agree with TRBD1. V shed 5 bases, J shed 1 base, and the junction held 5 bases outside the gene matches. CDR3 length: 15 amino acids. Germline CDR1 and CDR2: LNHDA and SQIVND (reference sequence). CDR3 region: CASSALGQGNTEAFF. The DNA for the CDR3 is TGTGCCAGTAGTGCGCTGGGACAGGGGAACACTGAAGCTTTCTTT.

This chain links TRBV20-1 with TRBJ1-1; D not resolved. Germline loops: CDR1 DFQATT, CDR2 SNEGSKA (reference sequence). CDR3 length equals 16 residues. V lost 0 bases to trimming and J lost 0 bases, with 14 bases between them. CDR3 protein: CSARELSVWMNTEAFF. Written as DNA, the CDR3 is TGCAGTGCTAGAGAACTATCTGTATGGATGAACACTGAAGCTTTCTTT.

This clonotype is termed medium-sized. This chain uses TRBV15 with TRBJ1-2; D perhaps matches TRBD1 (6 bases). The CDR3 runs to 14 residues. CDR1 and CDR2 from the germline V gene are LNHNV and YYDKDF (reference sequence). Trimming took off 0 bases at V and 4 bases at J, with 9 bases between the two ends. The CDR3 nucleotides read TGTGCCACCAGCAGAGAACAGGGAAGCTATGGCTACACCTTC. Translation: CATSREQGSYGYTF.

The J gene is TRBJ1-5, the V gene TRBV6-1, with 7 bases matching TRBD1. V was pared by 6 bases and J by 2 bases, with 10 bases of the junction left unmatched. This CDR3 region has 16 residues. CDR1 MNHNS and CDR2 SASEGT come from the germline V gene. This CDR3 is CASRQAGTEGNQPQHF. Here the CDR3 DNA reads TGTGCCAGCAGACAGGCCGGGACAGAAGGCAATCAGCCCCAGCATTTT.

The chain employs TRBV5-4 and TRBJ1-6; D is ambiguous. In germline, CDR1 is SGHNT, CDR2 YYREEE (reference sequence). Trimming pared 4 bases from V and 3 bases from J, leaving 8 bases between. There are 14 residues in the CDR3. CDR3 DNA sequence: TGTGCCAGCAGCGCCCGGGACTATAATTCACCCCTCCACTTT. As protein: CASSARDYNSPLHF.

The rearrangement links TRBV24-1 to TRBJ2-7; D might be TRBD1 (5 bases). Germline CDR1 KGHDR, CDR2 SFDVKD. This CDR3 is 14 amino acids long. V was shortened by 4 bases and J by 4 bases, with 13 bases between the two germline ends. The CDR3 coding sequence is TGTGCCACCAGTGACTCGACAGCTGGGTACGAGCAGTACTTC. This sequence encodes CATSDSTAGYEQYF.

In its sample, this clonotype was seen a few times. The chain has TRBV28 and TRBJ1-1, with 7 bases fitting TRBD1. Germline V gives CDR1 MDHEN, CDR2 SYDVKM. V was clipped by 5 bases and J by 5 bases; unmatched bases: 8. The CDR3 contains 14 residues. The CDR3 nucleotides read TGTGCCAGCAGTCCCCATGACAGGGCAACTGAAGCTTTCTTT. It yields the protein CASSPHDRATEAFF.

The V gene is TRBV4-2, the J gene TRBJ2-3; D gene ambiguous. Germline V gene sequence: CDR1 LGHNA, CDR2 YNFKEQ. V was cut by 1 base and J by 1 base, with 9 bases left in between. This CDR3 spans 15 amino acids. The DNA for the CDR3 is TGTGCCAGCAGCCAAGGACCGTTGCGCACAGATACGCAGTATTTT. Its protein is CASSQGPLRTDTQYF.

The chain combines TRBV18 with TRBJ1-1; D not resolved. The CDR3 is 14 residues long. From germline, CDR1 is KGHSH and CDR2 LQKENI. V was trimmed by 3 bases and J by 1 base, leaving 9 bases between them. CDR3 nucleotide sequence: TGTGCCAGCTCACCGGCCGGGAGGAACACTGAAGCTTTCTTT. Its translation is CASSPAGRNTEAFF.

V usage is TRBV12-3 or TRBV12-4 and J usage is TRBJ1-5, with D perhaps TRBD1 (5 bases). The CDR3 contains 14 residues. The germline V and J ends were trimmed by 5 bases and 1 base, with 9 bases remaining between them. DNA of the CDR3: TGTGCCAGCAGTGACAGAGGGAGCAATCAGCCCCAGCATTTT. Translated, it gives CASSDRGSNQPQHF.

The chain carries TRBV6-1 and TRBJ2-2, with D maybe TRBD2 (5 bases). CDR1 is MNHNS and CDR2 is SASEGT in the germline V gene. Trimming pared 2 bases from V and 5 bases from J, leaving 9 bases between. The CDR3 consists of 14 residues. As DNA, the CDR3 is TGTGCCAGCAGTGAAATCCGGGGAACCGGGGAGCTGTTTTTT. This codes for CASSEIRGTGELFF.

V and J are TRBV28 and TRBJ1-1, with D uncertain. The germline gives CDR1 MDHEN, CDR2 SYDVKM. This CDR3 has 15 residues. Trimming took off 6 bases at V and 3 bases at J, with 17 bases between the two ends. The CDR3 region is CASRAAGPKDTEAFF. DNA of the CDR3: TGTGCCAGCAGGGCGGCCGGTCCCAAGGACACTGAAGCTTTCTTT.

The V and J genes are TRBV7-8 and TRBJ2-7; TRBD1 agrees at 7 bases. Germline assignment: CDR1 SGHVS and CDR2 FQNEAQ. V was clipped by 0 bases and J by 2 bases; unmatched bases: 7. The CDR3 spans 16 residues. CDR3 region: CASSLASTDRPYEQYF. As DNA, the CDR3 is TGTGCCAGCAGCTTAGCGTCTACGGACAGGCCCTACGAGCAGTACTTC.

This chain joins TRBV7-9 and TRBJ2-3; D remains unclear. Trimming pared 3 bases from V and 0 bases from J, leaving 13 bases between. The CDR3 is made up of 16 amino acids. The germline gives CDR1 SEHNR, CDR2 FQNEAQ (reference sequence). The CDR3 nucleotides are TGTGCCAGCAGCTTGGCTCCCCTACGTAGCACAGATACGCAGTATTTT. It is translated as CASSLAPLRSTDTQYF.

This clonotype appeared a few times. V and J are TRBV20-1 and TRBJ2-7; TRBD2 matches at 7 bases. CDR1 DFQATT and CDR2 SNEGSKA come from the germline V gene (reference sequence). The CDR3 contains 11 residues. Trimming removed 3 bases from V and 6 bases from J; junction bases left unmatched: 2. This CDR3 is CSARRTSEQYF. The CDR3 DNA is TGCAGTGCTAGGCGGACTAGCGAGCAGTACTTC.

The chain combines TRBV7-2 with TRBJ2-1, with 8 nucleotides matching TRBD2. Losses at the gene ends were 1 base for V and 4 bases for J; bases not matched to a gene: 3. The CDR3 has 15 amino acids. CDR1 and CDR2 from the germline V gene are SGHTA and FQGNSA. The chain's CDR3 is CASSLGTSRYNEQFF. The DNA for the CDR3 is TGTGCCAGCAGCTTAGGGACTAGCCGATACAATGAGCAGTTCTTC.

This rearrangement joins TRBV10-2 to TRBJ2-1; no clear D. The V and J ends lost 6 bases and 6 bases respectively, with 9 bases between them. The CDR3 extends over 12 amino acids. Germline V lookup: CDR1 WSHSY, CDR2 SAAADI. The CDR3 loop reads CASRSDGNEQFF. The CDR3 DNA reads TGCGCCAGCAGATCAGACGGCAATGAGCAGTTCTTC.

V is TRBV20-1 and J is TRBJ1-2; D ambiguous. V lost 0 bases and J lost 2, with 10 bases in between. The CDR3 covers 14 residues. Germline V gene data show CDR1 as DFQATT and CDR2 as SNEGSKA (reference sequence). The CDR3 is CSARDSRRNYGYTF. In nucleotides, the CDR3 is TGCAGTGCTAGAGATTCTAGAAGGAACTATGGCTACACCTTC.

This clonotype was observed a few times. V gene TRBV20-1 combines with J gene TRBJ1-3; maybe TRBD1 (6 bases). The CDR3 is 15 residues long. The germline V gene has CDR1 DFQATT and CDR2 SNEGSKA (reference sequence). Trimming took off 5 bases at V and 0 bases at J, with 14 bases between the two ends. The DNA for the CDR3 is TGCAGTGCTGAAAACAGGGCCATCTCTGGAAACACCATATATTTT. It yields the protein CSAENRAISGNTIYF.

The rearrangement joins TRBV24-1 to TRBJ2-3; 8 bases fit TRBD2. With V trimmed by 3 bases and J by 6 bases, 7 bases remained unmatched. Germline V CDR1 and CDR2: KGHDR, SFDVKD. This CDR3 has 15 residues. The CDR3 DNA reads as TGTGCCACCAGTGATCCCGCTAGCGGGTGGGATACGCAGTATTTT. This gives the protein CATSDPASGWDTQYF.